Listed below are T cell receptor beta chains from one sample, sequenced in a study of T cells in Graves' hyperthyroidism and ophthalmopathy. TCRdb passed the multiplex PCR reads through MiXCR, listing each CDR3 protein once. This table holds about 740,000 distinct CDR3 sequences, around 13% found once. Source material: blood. The receptor set was obtained from a woman younger than 35 with Graves' hyperthyroidism. The CDR3 runs from the conserved cysteine through the conserved F or W. The order of the fields is clone size, J gene, V gene, D gene, CDR3 length, CDR3 protein, CDR3 DNA. A D gene is named only where the DNA matches it firmly. Clone size, where shown, is once, few, many, or a class for clones that have expanded.

size: few
J: TRBJ1-4
V: TRBV6-1
D: -
length: 16
CDR3: CASSFGPLGTNEKLFF
DNA: TGTGCCAGCAGTTTCGGGCCCCTGGGGACTAATGAAAAACTGTTTTTT

size: -
J: TRBJ2-7
V: TRBV19
D: TRBD1
length: 14
CDR3: CASSYQGATYEQYF
DNA: TGTGCCAGTAGTTACCAGGGGGCCACCTACGAGCAGTACTTC

size: many
J: TRBJ2-1
V: TRBV30
D: -
length: 11
CDR3: CAWTGTREQFF
DNA: TGTGCCTGGACGGGGACCCGGGAGCAGTTCTTC

size: few
J: TRBJ2-6
V: TRBV29-1
D: -
length: 17
CDR3: CSVPIRQVPSGANVLTF
DNA: TGCAGCGTCCCGATACGACAGGTCCCCTCTGGGGCCAACGTCCTGACTTTC

size: many
J: TRBJ2-7
V: TRBV28
D: -
length: 12
CDR3: CASSNINKEQYF
DNA: TGTGCCAGCAGCAATATAAATAAAGAGCAGTACTTC

size: few
J: TRBJ2-1
V: TRBV28
D: -
length: 15
CDR3: CASKLMRDNYNEQFF
DNA: TGTGCCAGCAAACTCATGAGGGACAACTACAATGAGCAGTTCTTC

size: -
J: TRBJ2-3
V: TRBV4-3
D: -
length: 15
CDR3: CASSQDIEGPDTQYF
DNA: TGCGCCAGCAGCCAAGATATCGAGGGCCCAGATACGCAGTATTTT

size: -
J: TRBJ1-5
V: TRBV18
D: TRBD1
length: 16
CDR3: CASAGDRRHSNQPQHF
DNA: TGTGCCAGCGCTGGGGACAGACGACATAGCAATCAGCCCCAGCATTTT

size: -
J: TRBJ1-4
V: TRBV7-9
D: -
length: 14
CDR3: CASSSGDSNEKLFF
DNA: TGTGCCAGCAGCTCGGGAGACTCTAATGAAAAACTGTTTTTT

size: few
J: TRBJ1-5
V: TRBV18
D: -
length: 15
CDR3: CASSPGEYSNQPQHF
DNA: TGTGCCAGCTCACCTGGGGAATATAGCAATCAGCCCCAGCATTTT

size: many
J: TRBJ2-7
V: TRBV7-2
D: -
length: 13
CDR3: CASSLVVRAEQYF
DNA: TGTGCCAGCAGCTTAGTAGTCCGCGCCGAGCAGTACTTC

size: many
J: TRBJ2-1
V: TRBV11-2
D: TRBD2
length: 16
CDR3: CASRTLLAGVRNEQFF
DNA: TGTGCCAGCAGAACCTTGCTAGCGGGAGTGAGGAATGAGCAGTTCTTC

size: many
J: TRBJ2-5
V: TRBV30
D: TRBD2
length: 14
CDR3: CAWSKASGTETQYF
DNA: TGTGCCTGGAGTAAGGCTAGCGGGACCGAGACCCAGTACTTC